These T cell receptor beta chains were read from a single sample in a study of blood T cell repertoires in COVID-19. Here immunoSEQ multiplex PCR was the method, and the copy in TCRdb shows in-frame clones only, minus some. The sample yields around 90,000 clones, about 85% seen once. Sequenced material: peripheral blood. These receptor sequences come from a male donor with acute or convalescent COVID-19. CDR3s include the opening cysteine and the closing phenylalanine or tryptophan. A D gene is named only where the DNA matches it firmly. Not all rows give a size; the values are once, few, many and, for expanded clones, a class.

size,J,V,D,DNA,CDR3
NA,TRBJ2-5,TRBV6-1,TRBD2,TGTGCCAGCAGTGATTGGGGGAGGGGAGAGACCCAGTACTTC,CASSDWGRGETQYF
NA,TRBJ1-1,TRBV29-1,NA,TGCAGCGTTGACAGGGGCTTGAACACTGAAGCTTTCTTT,CSVDRGLNTEAFF
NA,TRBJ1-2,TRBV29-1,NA,TGCAGCGTTGTCACGACTCCAGATGGGAACTATGGCTACACCTTC,CSVVTTPDGNYGYTF
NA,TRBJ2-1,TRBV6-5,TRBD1,TGTGCCAGCAGCACAGGGGGCTCCTACAATGAGCAGTTCTTC,CASSTGGSYNEQFF
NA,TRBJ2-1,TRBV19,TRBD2,TGTGCCAGTAGTATGGGGCGGGGGACTTACAATGAGCAGTTCTTC,CASSMGRGTYNEQFF
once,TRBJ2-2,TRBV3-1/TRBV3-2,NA,TGTGCCAGCAGCCCGAGCGGGAACACCGGGGAGCTGTTTTTT,CASSPSGNTGELFF
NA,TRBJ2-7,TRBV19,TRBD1,TGTGCCAGTGCGGAGACAGGGATAGGTTCCTACGAGCAGTACTTC,CASAETGIGSYEQYF
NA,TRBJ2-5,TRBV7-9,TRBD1,TGTGCCAGCAGCTCCAGACAGGGGCAAGAGACCCAGTACTTC,CASSSRQGQETQYF
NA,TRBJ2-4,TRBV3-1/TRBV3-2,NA,TGTGCCAGCAGCCCCCTCGTGGGGGGGGCTGTAAACATTCAGTACTTC,CASSPLVGGAVNIQYF
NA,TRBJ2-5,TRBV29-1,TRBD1,TGCAGCGTGCCTACAGGGGGGCAAGAGACCCAGTACTTC,CSVPTGGQETQYF
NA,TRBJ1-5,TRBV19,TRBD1,TGTGCCAGTAGTACGACAGGGGGAGGTCAGCCCCAGCATTTT,CASSTTGGGQPQHF
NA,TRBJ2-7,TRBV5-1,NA,TGCGCCAGCAGTACTTCCTCGGCTAGAGGATACGAGCAGTACTTC,CASSTSSARGYEQYF
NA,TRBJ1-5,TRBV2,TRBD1,TGTGCCAGCACCCTTCAACAGGGGTACGGCAATCAGCCCCAGCATTTT,CASTLQQGYGNQPQHF
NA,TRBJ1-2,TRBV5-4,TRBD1,TGTGCCAGCAGCCGTAAGACAGGGGGCCCTGGTGGCTACACCTTC,CASSRKTGGPGGYTF
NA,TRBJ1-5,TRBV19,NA,TGTGCCAGTAAGTTGGGCAGCTACAATCAGCCCCAGCATTTT,CASKLGSYNQPQHF
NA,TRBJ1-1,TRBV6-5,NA,TGTGCCAGCCAATCGTATCCTATGAACACTGAAGCTTTCTTT,CASQSYPMNTEAFF
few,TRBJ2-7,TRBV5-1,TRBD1,TGCGCCAGCACCGGGGGACAGGGGACCCTCGAGCAGTACTTC,CASTGGQGTLEQYF
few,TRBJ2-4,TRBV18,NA,TGTGCCAGCTCACCACCCCTTCTAGCCAAAAACATTCAGTACTTC,CASSPPLLAKNIQYF
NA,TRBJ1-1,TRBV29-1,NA,TGCAGCGTTGTTATGAACACTGAAGCTTTCTTT,CSVVMNTEAFF
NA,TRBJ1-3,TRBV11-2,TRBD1,TGTGCCAGCAGCGCAATCAGGGGGCGAAACACCATATATTTT,CASSAIRGRNTIYF
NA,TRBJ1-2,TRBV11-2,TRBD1,TGTGCCAGCACCGCGACAGGGGCGGTTGAAGGCTACACCTTC,CASTATGAVEGYTF
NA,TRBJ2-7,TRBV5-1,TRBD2,TGCGCCAGCAGCAGACCTAGCGGGAGCTACGAGCAGTACTTC,CASSRPSGSYEQYF
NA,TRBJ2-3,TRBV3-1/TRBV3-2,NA,TGTGCCAGCAGCCAAGACTACAGCACAGATACGCAGTATTTT,CASSQDYSTDTQYF
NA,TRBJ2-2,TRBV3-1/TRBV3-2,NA,TGTGCCAGCGGCGGGGACGGGCTCTTGGGCACCGGGGAGCTGTTTTTT,CASGGDGLLGTGELFF
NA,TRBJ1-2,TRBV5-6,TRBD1,TGTGCCAGCACCTACGGACAGGCCTATGGCTACACCTTC,CASTYGQAYGYTF
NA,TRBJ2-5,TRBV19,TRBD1,TGTGCCTCGATGGACAGGTTTGCATCTGAGACCCAGTACTTC,CASMDRFASETQYF
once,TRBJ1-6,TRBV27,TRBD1,TGTGCCAGGGCCCGACCGGGACAGTATAATTCACCCCTCCACTTT,CARARPGQYNSPLHF
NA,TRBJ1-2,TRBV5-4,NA,TGTGCCAGCAGCGCCTCGGGGGGAGCTAACTATGGCTACACCTTC,CASSASGGANYGYTF
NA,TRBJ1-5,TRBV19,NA,TGTGCCAGTAGTCCTGGACAGACTATTGTTGATCAGCCCCAGCATTTT,CASSPGQTIVDQPQHF
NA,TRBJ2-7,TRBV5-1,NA,TGCGCCAGCAGCTTGACAGGTGCCTACGAGCAGTACTTC,CASSLTGAYEQYF
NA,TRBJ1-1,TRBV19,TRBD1,TGTGCCAGTAGTATAGCTGTCAGGGGGAAGGCTGAAGCTTTCTTT,CASSIAVRGKAEAFF
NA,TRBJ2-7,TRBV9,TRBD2,TGTGCCAGTTCAGCGGGGGGATCGCGTCCCCAGTACTTC,CASSAGGSRPQYF
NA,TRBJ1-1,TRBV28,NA,TGTGCCAGCAGTTTATTGCGCTCGAACACTGAAGCTTTCTTT,CASSLLRSNTEAFF
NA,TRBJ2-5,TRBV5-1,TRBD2,TGCGCCAGCAGCTCACAAGCGGGGGGACGAGAGACCCAGTACTTC,CASSSQAGGRETQYF
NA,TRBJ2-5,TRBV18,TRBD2,TGTGCCAGCTCACCCCCGGCAGCGGGAGGGGAGACCCAGTACTTC,CASSPPAAGGETQYF
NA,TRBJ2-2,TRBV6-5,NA,TGTGCCAGCACCTGGGTGCAGGGGGGAATCGGGGAGCTGTTTTTT,CASTWVQGGIGELFF
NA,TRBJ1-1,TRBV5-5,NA,TGTGCCAGCAGCTTTCCCGAGGGGAACACTGAAGCTTTCTTT,CASSFPEGNTEAFF
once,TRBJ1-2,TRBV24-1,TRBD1,TGTGCCACCAGTGATGCGACAGGGGATGGCTACACCTTC,CATSDATGDGYTF
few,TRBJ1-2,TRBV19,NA,TGTGCCAGTAGTATATCCGTCTATGGCTACACCTTC,CASSISVYGYTF
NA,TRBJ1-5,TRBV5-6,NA,TGTGCCAGCAGCTTGGGGGCAGGTGGGAGCCAGCCCCAGCATTTT,CASSLGAGGSQPQHF
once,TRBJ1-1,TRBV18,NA,TGTGCCAGCTCACCAGTATTGAACACTGAAGCTTTCTTT,CASSPVLNTEAFF
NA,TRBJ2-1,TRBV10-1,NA,TGCGCCAGCAGCACCTCCGGGATTCGGCCCTACAATGAGCAGTTCTTC,CASSTSGIRPYNEQFF
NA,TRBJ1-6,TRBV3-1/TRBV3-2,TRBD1,TGTGCCAGCACCAGGGGACAGGGGACTTCACCCCTCCACTTT,CASTRGQGTSPLHF
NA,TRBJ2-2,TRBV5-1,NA,TGCGCCAGCAGCCGCACCGGCGCGGGGGCAGACGGGGAGCTGTTTTTT,CASSRTGAGADGELFF
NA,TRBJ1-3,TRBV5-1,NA,TGCGCCAGCAGCTTGGTCCCCGCGGACTTGAGCTCTGGAAACACCATATATTTT,CASSLVPADLSSGNTIYF
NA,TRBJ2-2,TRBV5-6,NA,TGTGCCAGCAGCCCGCGTGGCCTCGTAGCCGGCGGGGAGCTGTTTTTT,CASSPRGLVAGGELFF
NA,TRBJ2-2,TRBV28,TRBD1,TGTGCCAGCAGTTTGGGACAGTCGAACACCGGGGAGCTGTTTTTT,CASSLGQSNTGELFF
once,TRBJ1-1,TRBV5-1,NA,TGCGCCAGCAGCCATGTCGCAGAAACGAACACTGAAGCTTTCTTT,CASSHVAETNTEAFF
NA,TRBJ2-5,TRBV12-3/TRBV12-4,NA,TGTGCCAGCAGCATAAGGGGTGAGACCCAGTACTTC,CASSIRGETQYF
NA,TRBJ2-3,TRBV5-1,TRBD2,TGCGCCAGCAGCCCGGAGCCTAGCGGGGGGAGGACAGATACGCAGTATTTT,CASSPEPSGGRTDTQYF
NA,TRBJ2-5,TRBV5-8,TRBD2,TGTGCCAGCAGCTTGGGTAGCGGGGGGTTTCAAGAGACCCAGTACTTC,CASSLGSGGFQETQYF
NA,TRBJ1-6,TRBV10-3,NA,TGTGCCATCAGGGACAGCTATAATTCACCCCTCCACTTT,CAIRDSYNSPLHF
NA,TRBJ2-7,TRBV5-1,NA,TGCGCCAGCAGCTTGGGGCCCATGACAGTATTCTCGGCTTACGAGCAGTACTTC,CASSLGPMTVFSAYEQYF
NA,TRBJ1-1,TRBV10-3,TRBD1,TGTGCCATCAGTGAGGGACAGGGGGAAGCTTTCTTT,CAISEGQGEAFF
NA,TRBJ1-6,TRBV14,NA,TGTGCCAGCAGCCAAGTACAGAATTCACCCCTCCACTTT,CASSQVQNSPLHF